Each of the 26 T cell receptor beta chains below was sequenced from the same sample in a study of cytomegalovirus exposure and HLA in healthy donors. PCR used 60 Vbeta primers and 13 Jbeta primers. Sequenced by immunoSEQ multiplex PCR; TCRdb stores in-frame clones only, minus some. The top ten hold around 2% of the sample, which has about 160,000 clones, approximately 80% seen once. Sequencing used PBMCs. The receptors originated from a man aged 50-59 years in good health and CMV-seropositive.

The chain has TRBV5-6 and TRBJ2-7; D perhaps matches TRBD2 (5 bases). Germline assignment: CDR1 SGHDT and CDR2 YYEEEE. The CDR3 totals 14 residues. The V end lost 2 bases, the J end lost 0 bases, and 9 bases lay between the germline ends. CDR3 protein: CASSFGTSSYEQYF. Written as DNA, the CDR3 is TGTGCCAGCAGCTTCGGTACTAGCTCCTACGAGCAGTACTTC.

This chain uses TRBV4-3 with TRBJ2-1; D is unclear. From germline, CDR1 is LGHNA and CDR2 YSLEER. Between the trimmed V and J ends, which lost 0 bases and 4 bases, there was a span of 7 bases. This CDR3 is 14 amino acids long. CDR3 DNA: TGCGCCAGCAGCCAAGAATCGTATTACAATGAGCAGTTCTTC. This sequence encodes CASSQESYYNEQFF.

This clone was seen once. The chain recombines TRBV6-1 with TRBJ1-4, with TRBD1 identical over 11 bases. The V gene's germline CDR1 is MNHNS and CDR2 SASEGT. The CDR3 is made up of 14 amino acids. V shed 6 bases and J 7 bases; nucleotides not matched to a gene: 4. The CDR3 here is CASRGTGGSEKLFF. The DNA for the CDR3 is TGTGCCAGCAGAGGGACAGGGGGTAGTGAAAAACTGTTTTTT.

This clone was counted a few times. V is TRBV4-1 and J is TRBJ2-1; no definite D call. Germline lookup yields CDR1 MGHRA and CDR2 YSYEKL. The CDR3 is made up of 11 amino acids. Trimming removed 2 bases from V and 7 bases from J, with 3 bases in between. CDR3 sequence: CASSQLNEQFF. DNA for the CDR3: TGCGCCAGCAGCCAACTGAATGAGCAGTTCTTC.

The chain carries TRBV27 and TRBJ1-4; 10 bases are shared with TRBD1. Germline loops: CDR1 MNHEY, CDR2 SMNVEV (reference sequence). The length of the CDR3 is 18 residues. Unmatched junction bases numbered 10, after V lost 6 bases and J lost 0 bases. CDR3 DNA sequence: TGTGCCAGCAGACGAACCGGGACAGGGGCGACAACTAATGAAAAACTGTTTTTT. Protein sequence: CASRRTGTGATTNEKLFF. Based on the CDR3 plus reference TRBV27 and TRBJ1-4, the full variable domain is EAQVTQNPRYLITVTGKKLTVTCSQNMNHEYMSWYRQDPGLGLRQIYYSMNVEVTDKGDVPEGYKVSRKEKRNFPLILESPSPNQTSLYFCASRRTGTGATTNEKLFFGSGTQLSVL.

The chain employs TRBV5-1 and TRBJ1-4; TRBD1 matches at 10 bases. The J segment lost 7 bases and the V segment lost 3 bases, leaving 6 bases of the junction unmatched. CDR1 and CDR2 (germline): SGHRS, YFSETQ. CDR3 length equals 15 residues. The CDR3 nucleotides are TGCGCCAGCAGCTCGTATAGGGACAGGGGTGAAAAACTGTTTTTT. Translated: CASSSYRDRGEKLFF.

The CDR3 DNA follows: TGCGCCAGCAGCGTCAGGGGTGGCGATCAGCCCCAGCATTTT. Residues: CASSVRGGDQPQHF. The rearrangement joins TRBV5-1 to TRBJ1-5; D perhaps matches TRBD1 (6 bases). Germline values: CDR1 SGHRS, CDR2 YFSETQ. The length of the CDR3 is 14 residues. V was clipped by 4 bases and J by 5 bases, with 13 bases between them.

The V gene is TRBV4-3, the J gene TRBJ2-7; 11 positions match TRBD1. Looked up from germline, CDR1 is LGHNA and CDR2 is YSLEER. The junction had 4 bases not matched to a gene; V was cut back by 4 bases and J by 5 bases. The CDR3 spans 14 residues. For the CDR3, the DNA is TGCGCCAGCAGCCTGGGACAGGGGGACCACGAGCAGTACTTC. It translates to CASSLGQGDHEQYF.

Here the CDR3 reads CASSLWALSGNTIYF. DNA of the CDR3: TGTGCCAGCAGCTTATGGGCTCTCTCTGGAAACACCATATATTTT. The rearrangement joins TRBV7-2 to TRBJ1-3; no clear D. This CDR3 is built from 15 residues. Deletions cut 2 bases from V and 0 bases from J, with 8 bases between. The germline CDR1 and CDR2 sequences are SGHTA and FQGNSA.

The chain recombines TRBV7-2 with TRBJ2-3; 10 nucleotides agree with TRBD1. CDR1 and CDR2 (germline): SGHTA, FQGNSA. The CDR3 totals 14 residues. The V segment lost 6 bases and the J segment 3 bases; nucleotides outside the gene matches: 3. The CDR3: CASRRQGATDTQYF. CDR3 sequence (DNA): TGTGCCAGCAGACGACAGGGGGCAACAGATACGCAGTATTTT. Filled out from reference TRBV7-2 and TRBJ2-3, the complete variable domain reads GAGVSQSPSNKVTEKGKDVELRCDPISGHTALYWYRQSLGQGLEFLIYFQGNSAPDKSGLPSDRFSAERTGGSVSTLTIQRTQQEDSAVYLCASRRQGATDTQYFGPGTRLTVL.

The chain is built from TRBV5-1 and TRBJ2-5, with 7 bases matching TRBD2. The CDR3 spans 13 residues. The V and J ends lost 4 bases and 5 bases, in that order; junction bases with no gene match: 5. Looked up from germline, CDR1 is SGHRS and CDR2 is YFSETQ. CDR3 in amino acids: CASSPRAGETQYF. Here the CDR3 DNA reads TGCGCCAGCAGCCCGCGAGCGGGGGAGACCCAGTACTTC.

This clone was detected a few times. The chain couples TRBV7-3 to TRBJ1-2; possible D gene TRBD1, 5 bases. From germline, CDR1 is SGHTA and CDR2 FQGTGA. The CDR3 spans 16 residues. V was shortened by 5 bases and J by 6 bases, with 22 bases between the two germline ends. This CDR3 is CASSRVPGVSNDGYTF. CDR3 sequence (DNA): TGTGCCAGCAGCCGAGTCCCGGGGGTTTCAAATGATGGCTACACCTTC.

This rearrangement joins TRBV30 to TRBJ1-5; TRBD1 aligns across 7 bases. This CDR3 has 16 residues. V shed 1 base, J shed 3 bases, and the junction held 9 bases outside the gene matches. CDR1 GTSNPN and CDR2 SVGIG come from the germline V gene (reference sequence). In DNA form, the CDR3 reads TGTGCCTGGAGTGCCCCGGTGACAGGGTTCAATCAGCCCCAGCATTTT. Translation gives CAWSAPVTGFNQPQHF.

The chain joins TRBV19 to TRBJ1-1; the D is unclear. Germline CDR1 LNHDA, CDR2 SQIVND (reference sequence). This CDR3 contains 14 residues. V dropped 2 bases and J dropped 1 base, with 8 bases sitting between them. The DNA for the CDR3 is TGTGCCAGTAGTATATACGCCGGGAACACTGAAGCTTTCTTT. It specifies CASSIYAGNTEAFF. Complete variable domain (other parts from reference TRBV19 and TRBJ1-1): DGGITQSPKYLFRKEGQNVTLSCEQNLNHDAMYWYRQDPGQGLRLIYYSQIVNDFQKGDIAEGYSVSREKKESFPLTVTSAQKNPTAFYLCASSIYAGNTEAFFGQGTRLTVV.

This clone was seen just once. The chain carries TRBV4-3 and TRBJ1-3, with D maybe TRBD1 (6 bases). Trimming removed 1 base from V and 0 bases from J, with 10 bases in between. The CDR3 covers 16 residues. The germline CDR1 and CDR2 sequences are LGHNA and YSLEER. Here the CDR3 DNA reads TGCGCCAGCAGCCAAGTATGGACAGACTCTGGAAACACCATATATTTT. This sequence encodes CASSQVWTDSGNTIYF.

This clone was counted once. One end of the junction does not line up with germline, which may come from a read error. The rearrangement joins TRBV7-2 to TRBJ2-7; D is unresolved. This CDR3 region has 12 residues. Germline assignment: CDR1 SGHTA and CDR2 FQGNSA. CDR3 residues: CASSLVSYERYF. The CDR3 coding sequence is TGTGCCAGCAGCTTAGTCAGCTACGAGCGGTACTTC. The complete variable domain, with remaining parts taken from reference TRBV7-2 and TRBJ2-7, reads GAGVSQSPSNKVTEKGKDVELRCDPISGHTALYWYRQSLGQGLEFLIYFQGNSAPDKSGLPSDRFSAERTGGSVSTLTIQRTQQEDSAVYLCASSLVSYERYFGPGTRLTVT.

CDR3 coding DNA: TGTGCCAGCAGCGCTTCAGGAAGGTCCGCTAATGAAAAACTGTTTTTT. Amino acid sequence: CASSASGRSANEKLFF. The chain employs TRBV9 and TRBJ1-4; D gene uncertain. V shed 3 bases and J shed 3 bases, with 15 bases lying between them. The CDR3 loop spans 16 amino acids. Germline V gene lookup returns CDR1 SGDLS and CDR2 YYNGEE.

The rearrangement uses TRBV27 and TRBJ2-7; 15 bases are a match to TRBD2. Germline V lookup: CDR1 MNHEY, CDR2 SMNVEV (reference sequence). This CDR3 comprises 18 residues. The V segment lost 5 bases and the J segment 3 bases; nucleotides outside the gene matches: 11. CDR3 residues: CASSPRTSGGAIIYEQYF. The CDR3 DNA reads TGTGCCAGCAGTCCCCGGACTAGCGGGGGGGCCATCATCTACGAGCAGTACTTC.

V and J are TRBV27 and TRBJ2-7; 9 bases map to TRBD1. From germline, CDR1 is MNHEY and CDR2 SMNVEV (reference sequence). The CDR3 length is 14 residues. V dropped 4 bases and J dropped 5; count of bases not matched to a gene: 6. The CDR3 nucleotides read TGTGCCAGCAGTTCACACAGGGGGCGTAACGAGCAGTACTTC. It codes for CASSSHRGRNEQYF.

The J gene is TRBJ1-3, the V gene TRBV5-1; TRBD1 agrees at 8 bases. Looked up from germline, CDR1 is SGHRS and CDR2 is YFSETQ. This CDR3 has 16 residues. The V gene end was trimmed by 0 bases and the J gene end by 4 bases; junction bases not matched to a gene: 6. CDR3 amino acids: CASSLAPTGVGNTIYF. The CDR3 DNA is TGCGCCAGCAGCTTGGCCCCGACAGGGGTCGGAAACACCATATATTTT.

This chain joins TRBV6-6 and TRBJ1-2, with a possible D match to TRBD1 (5 bases). Germline V CDR1 and CDR2: MNHNY, SVGAGI (reference sequence). V was shortened by 2 bases and J by 6 bases, with 13 bases between the two germline ends. This CDR3 has 14 amino acids. CDR3 nucleotide sequence: TGTGCCAGCAGTTACCAGGGAGGGTCGGATGGCTACACCTTC. This sequence encodes CASSYQGGSDGYTF.

J is TRBJ2-5 and V is TRBV27; TRBD1 matches 11 bases. Near its end, the DNA agrees better with TRBJ2-7, so the J call may be wrong. Looked up from germline, CDR1 is MNHEY and CDR2 is SMNVEV (reference sequence). This CDR3 has 14 residues. The DNA of the CDR3 is TGTGCCAGCAGTCAACTCGGGACAGGGGGCGAGCAGTACTTC. Protein product: CASSQLGTGGEQYF.

The chain couples TRBV7-6 to TRBJ2-2; 8 bases are a match to TRBD2. The CDR3 totals 15 residues. Trimming cost V 2 bases and J 3 bases; bases outside gene matches: 2. The germline CDR1 and CDR2 sequences are SGHVS and FNYEAQ. CDR3 sequence (DNA): TGTGCCAGCAGCTTACCGGGGGGGGACACCGGGGAGCTGTTTTTT. As protein: CASSLPGGDTGELFF.

A word on this clone: As the CDR3 is not closed by the conserved phenylalanine or tryptophan, this likely results from a read error. No DNA is shown, since the ends of the CDR3 on it are uncertain; the CDR3 is the one TCRdb lists. The chain combines TRBV14 with TRBJ2-7; TRBD1, the table's D call, lacks a check against the DNA. The CDR3 spans 14 amino acids, including both terminal residues. In germline, CDR1 is SGHDN, CDR2 FVKESK. CDR3 residues: CASSPPPKPGTFKQ.

In DNA, the CDR3 is TGCGCCAGCAGTGAACAGACGGGAAGTAATGAAAAACTGTTTTTT. Encoded protein: CASSEQTGSNEKLFF. The chain links TRBV10-1 to TRBJ1-4; D gene uncertain. The V gene lost 3 bases and the J gene lost 4 bases, with 12 bases spanning the gap. The CDR3 extends over 15 amino acids. Germline CDR1 WNHNN, CDR2 SYGVQD (reference sequence).

This clone was found a few times. The chain joins TRBV28 to TRBJ1-1, with D possibly matching TRBD1 (6 bases). The CDR3 extends over 13 amino acids. Trimming removed 6 bases from V and 4 bases from J, with 12 bases in between. Germline V CDR1 and CDR2: MDHEN, SYDVKM. In DNA form, the CDR3 reads TGTGCCAGCAGCACAGGGTTCCGCACTGAAGCTTTCTTT. Translated, it gives CASSTGFRTEAFF.